This T cell receptor (beta chain) is drawn from a study of blood T cells in healthy people across ages. Regarding the study as a whole: Among T cells, TCR beta diversity per million cells dropped roughly linearly as age rose.

The authors ran a second PCR of roughly 6 to 12 cycles using a sample-barcoded 5' primer and a J-beta primer mix. Each cDNA was tagged by a template-switch adaptor containing 12 random nucleotides. TCRdb reprocessed the 5' RACE reads via MiXCR and lists one record per CDR3 protein. Of 600,000 or so distinct CDR3 sequences in the sample, around half were seen once. In its sample, this clonotype was seen a few times. Its antigen is unknown. The CDR3 sequence is 14 residues long. Germline CDR1 MNHEY, CDR2 SMNVEV (reference sequence). Trimming removed 3 bases from V and 10 bases from J; junction bases left unmatched: 9.

The sample taken for sequencing was blood. The rearrangement joins TRBV27 to TRBJ2-3; 8 positions agree with TRBD2. This sequence originates from a man at least 80 years old in good health. The CDR3 loop is CASSFLAGEGPQYF. In DNA form, the CDR3 reads TGTGCCAGCAGTTTCCTAGCGGGCGAGGGTCCGCAGTATTTT.